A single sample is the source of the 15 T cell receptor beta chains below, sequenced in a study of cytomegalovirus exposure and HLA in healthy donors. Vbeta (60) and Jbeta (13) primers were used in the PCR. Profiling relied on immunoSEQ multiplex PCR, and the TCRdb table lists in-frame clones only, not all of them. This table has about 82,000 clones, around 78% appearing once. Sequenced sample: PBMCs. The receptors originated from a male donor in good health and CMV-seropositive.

The CDR3 coding sequence is TGTGCCAGCAGGAGGGCGACCCAAGAGACCCAGTACTTC. Translated, it gives CASRRATQETQYF. This chain uses TRBV7-6 with TRBJ2-5; a possible D gene is TRBD2 (5 bases). Germline values: CDR1 SGHVS, CDR2 FNYEAQ. The CDR3 totals 13 residues. Trimming took 6 bases from V and 1 from J, leaving 9 bases between them.

CDR3 loop: CASTWGQGVLTTDTQYF. The CDR3 DNA reads TGTGCCAGCACCTGGGGACAGGGGGTTCTCACGACAGATACGCAGTATTTT. The chain couples TRBV9 to TRBJ2-3, with 11 bases lining up with TRBD1. Germline V gene lookup returns CDR1 SGDLS and CDR2 YYNGEE. This CDR3 is 17 amino acids long. Trimming at V came to 6 bases and at J to 3 bases, leaving 12 bases not matched to a gene.

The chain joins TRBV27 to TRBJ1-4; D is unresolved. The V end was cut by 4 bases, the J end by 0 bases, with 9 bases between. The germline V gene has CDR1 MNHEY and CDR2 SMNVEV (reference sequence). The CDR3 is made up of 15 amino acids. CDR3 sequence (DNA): TGTGCCAGCAGTTCAACAGCTGCAACTAATGAAAAACTGTTTTTT. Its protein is CASSSTAATNEKLFF.

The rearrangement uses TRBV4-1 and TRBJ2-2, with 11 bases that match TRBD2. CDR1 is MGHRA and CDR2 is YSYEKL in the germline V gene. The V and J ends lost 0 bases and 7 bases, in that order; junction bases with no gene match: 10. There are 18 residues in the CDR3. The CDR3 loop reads CASSQDGSGRAVIGELFF. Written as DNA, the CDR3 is TGCGCCAGCAGCCAAGACGGTAGCGGGAGGGCCGTTATCGGGGAGCTGTTTTTT.

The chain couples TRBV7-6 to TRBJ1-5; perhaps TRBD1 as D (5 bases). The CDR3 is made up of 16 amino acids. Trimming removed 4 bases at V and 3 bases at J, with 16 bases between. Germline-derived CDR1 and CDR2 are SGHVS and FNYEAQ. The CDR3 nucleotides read TGTGCCAGCAGCTCAATGGCGGGGGGGACCAATCAGCCCCAGCATTTT. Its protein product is CASSSMAGGTNQPQHF.

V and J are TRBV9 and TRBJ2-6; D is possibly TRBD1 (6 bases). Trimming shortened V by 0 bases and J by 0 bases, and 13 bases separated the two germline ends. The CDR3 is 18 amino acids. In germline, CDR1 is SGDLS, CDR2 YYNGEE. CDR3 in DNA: TGTGCCAGCAGCGTAGCTTCACAGGGCAGCTCTGGGGCCAACGTCCTGACTTTC. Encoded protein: CASSVASQGSSGANVLTF.

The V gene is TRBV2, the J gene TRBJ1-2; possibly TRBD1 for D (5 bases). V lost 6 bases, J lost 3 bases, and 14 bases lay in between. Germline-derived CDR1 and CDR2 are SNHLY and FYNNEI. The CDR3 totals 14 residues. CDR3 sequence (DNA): TGTGCCAGCAGATTGGGGACTTTCGACTATGGCTACACCTTC. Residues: CASRLGTFDYGYTF.

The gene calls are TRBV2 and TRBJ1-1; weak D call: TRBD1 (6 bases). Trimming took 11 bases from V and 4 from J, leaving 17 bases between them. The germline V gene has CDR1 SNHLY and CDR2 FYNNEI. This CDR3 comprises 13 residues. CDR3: CAALDSVGTEAFF. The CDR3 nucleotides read TGTGCCGCCCTGGACAGCGTGGGCACTGAAGCTTTCTTT. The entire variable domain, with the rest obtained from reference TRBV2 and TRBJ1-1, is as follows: EPEVTQTPSHQVTQMGQEVILRCVPISNHLYFYWYRQILGQKVEFLVSFYNNEISEKSEIFDDQFSVERPDGSNFTLKIRSTKLEDSAMYFCAALDSVGTEAFFGQGTRLTVV.

CDR3 DNA: TGTGCCAGCAGTTGGGCTGGACAGGGCCCCACTGAAGCTTTCTTT. Its protein product is CASSWAGQGPTEAFF. This chain joins TRBV28 and TRBJ1-1, with 8 nucleotides matching TRBD1. Trimming cost V 4 bases and J 4 bases; bases outside gene matches: 8. The CDR3 runs to 15 residues. In germline, CDR1 is MDHEN, CDR2 SYDVKM.

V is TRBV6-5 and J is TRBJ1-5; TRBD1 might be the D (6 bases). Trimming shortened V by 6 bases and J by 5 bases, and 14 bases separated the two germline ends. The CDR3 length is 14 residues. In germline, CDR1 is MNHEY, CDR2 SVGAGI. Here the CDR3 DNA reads TGTGCCAGCAGATCGGACAGCAACGATCAGCCCCAGCATTTT. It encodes CASRSDSNDQPQHF.

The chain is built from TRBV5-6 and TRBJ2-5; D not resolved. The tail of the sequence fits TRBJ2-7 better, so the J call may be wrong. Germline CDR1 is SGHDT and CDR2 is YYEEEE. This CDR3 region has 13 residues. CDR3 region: CASSLYGKNEQYF. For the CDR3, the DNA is TGTGCCAGCAGCTTGTACGGTAAGAACGAGCAGTACTTC.

The DNA for the CDR3 is TGCAGCGTTGGGGGGGCTGGAAACACCATATATTTT. This sequence encodes CSVGGAGNTIYF. This rearrangement joins TRBV29-1 to TRBJ1-3, with a possible D match to TRBD1 (5 bases). The V and J ends lost 4 bases and 2 bases respectively, with 6 bases between them. The CDR3 loop spans 12 amino acids. Germline loops: CDR1 SQVTM, CDR2 ANQGSEA.

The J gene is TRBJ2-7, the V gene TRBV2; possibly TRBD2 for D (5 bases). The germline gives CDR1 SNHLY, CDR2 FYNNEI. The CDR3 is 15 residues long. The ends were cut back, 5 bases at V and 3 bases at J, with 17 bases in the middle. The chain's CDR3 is CASSLQSGLRYEQYF. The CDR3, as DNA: TGTGCCAGCAGTCTCCAAAGCGGATTACGCTACGAGCAGTACTTC.

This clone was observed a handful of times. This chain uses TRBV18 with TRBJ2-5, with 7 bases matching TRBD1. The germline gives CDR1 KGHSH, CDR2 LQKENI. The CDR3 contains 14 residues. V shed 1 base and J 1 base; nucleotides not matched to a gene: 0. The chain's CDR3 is CASSPRQGQETQYF. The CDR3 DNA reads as TGTGCCAGCTCACCACGACAGGGCCAAGAGACCCAGTACTTC.

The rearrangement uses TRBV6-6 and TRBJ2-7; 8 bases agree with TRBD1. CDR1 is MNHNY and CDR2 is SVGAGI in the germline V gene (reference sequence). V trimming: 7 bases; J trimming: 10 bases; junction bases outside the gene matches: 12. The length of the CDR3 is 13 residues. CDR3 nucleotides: TGTGCCAGCACCCTACTGCAGGGGGCCGTTCAGTACTTC. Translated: CASTLLQGAVQYF.